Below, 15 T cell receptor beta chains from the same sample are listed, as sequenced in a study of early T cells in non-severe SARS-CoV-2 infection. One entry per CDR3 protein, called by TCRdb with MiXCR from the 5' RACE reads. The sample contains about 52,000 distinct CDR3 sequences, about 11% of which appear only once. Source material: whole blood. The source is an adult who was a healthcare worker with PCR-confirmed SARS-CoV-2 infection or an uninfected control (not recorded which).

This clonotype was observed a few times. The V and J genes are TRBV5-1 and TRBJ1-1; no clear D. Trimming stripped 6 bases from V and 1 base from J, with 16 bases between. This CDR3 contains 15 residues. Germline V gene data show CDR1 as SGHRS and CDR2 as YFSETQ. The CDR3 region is CASKRQTGGNTEAFF. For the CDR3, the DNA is TGCGCCAGCAAAAGGCAGACGGGAGGGAACACTGAAGCTTTCTTT.

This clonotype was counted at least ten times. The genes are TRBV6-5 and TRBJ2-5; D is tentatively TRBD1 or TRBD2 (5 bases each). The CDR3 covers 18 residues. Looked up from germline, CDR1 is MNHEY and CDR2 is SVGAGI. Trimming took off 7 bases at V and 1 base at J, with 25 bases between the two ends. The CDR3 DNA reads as TGTGCCAGCATACCTAAACCACCCGGGACGAGAGTCCAAGAGACCCAGTACTTC. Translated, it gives CASIPKPPGTRVQETQYF.

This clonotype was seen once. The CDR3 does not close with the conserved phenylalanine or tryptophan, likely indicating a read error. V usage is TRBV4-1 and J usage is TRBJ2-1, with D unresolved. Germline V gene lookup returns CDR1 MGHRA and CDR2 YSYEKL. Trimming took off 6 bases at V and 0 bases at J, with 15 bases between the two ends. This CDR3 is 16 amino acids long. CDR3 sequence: CASRQAAEISYNEQFS. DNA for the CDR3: TGCGCCAGCAGGCAGGCGGCCGAGATCTCCTACAATGAGCAGTTCTCC.

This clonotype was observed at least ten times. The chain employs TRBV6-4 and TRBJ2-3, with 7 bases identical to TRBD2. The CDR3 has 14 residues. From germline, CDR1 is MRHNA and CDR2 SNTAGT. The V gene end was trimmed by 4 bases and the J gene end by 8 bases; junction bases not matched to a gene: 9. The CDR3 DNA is TGTGCCAGCAGTGCGGTGGGAGGGGTCGGTACGCAGTATTTT. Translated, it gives CASSAVGGVGTQYF.

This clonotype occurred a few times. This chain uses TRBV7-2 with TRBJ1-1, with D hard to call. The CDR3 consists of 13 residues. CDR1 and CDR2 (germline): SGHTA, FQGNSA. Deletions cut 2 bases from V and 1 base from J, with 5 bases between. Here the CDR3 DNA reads TGTGCCAGCAGCTTAATCTGGAACACTGAAGCTTTCTTT. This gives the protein CASSLIWNTEAFF.

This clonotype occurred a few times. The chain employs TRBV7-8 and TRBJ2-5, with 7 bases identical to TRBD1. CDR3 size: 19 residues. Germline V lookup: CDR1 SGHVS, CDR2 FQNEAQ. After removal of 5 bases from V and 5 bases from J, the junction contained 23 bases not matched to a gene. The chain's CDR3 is CASSGGRGPSPLLGETQYF. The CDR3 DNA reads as TGTGCCAGCAGCGGGGGTAGGGGGCCATCTCCCTTGCTTGGGGAGACCCAGTACTTC.

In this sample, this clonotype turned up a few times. CDR3 bases: TGTGCCAGCAGCCTAGATTTGAGGGGGGGCCCCACAGATACGCAGTATTTT. It yields the protein CASSLDLRGGPTDTQYF. The V and J genes are TRBV7-2 and TRBJ2-3; D may be TRBD2 (7 bases). Per germline, CDR1 SGHTA and CDR2 FQGNSA. The ends were cut back, 5 bases at V and 2 bases at J, with 20 bases in the middle. CDR3 length: 17 amino acids.

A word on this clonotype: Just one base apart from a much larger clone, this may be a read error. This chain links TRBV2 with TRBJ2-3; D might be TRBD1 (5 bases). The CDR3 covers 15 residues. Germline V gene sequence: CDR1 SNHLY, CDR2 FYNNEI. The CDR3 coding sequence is TGTGCCAGCAGGTTAGACAAGGGGTTCACAGATACGCTGTATTTT. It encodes CASRLDKGFTDTLYF.

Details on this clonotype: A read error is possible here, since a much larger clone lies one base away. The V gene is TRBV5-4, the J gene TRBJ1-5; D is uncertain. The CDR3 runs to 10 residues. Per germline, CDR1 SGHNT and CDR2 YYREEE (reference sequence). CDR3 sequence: CVSTYKTQHF. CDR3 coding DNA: TGTGTCAGCACTTACAAGACCCAGCATTTT.

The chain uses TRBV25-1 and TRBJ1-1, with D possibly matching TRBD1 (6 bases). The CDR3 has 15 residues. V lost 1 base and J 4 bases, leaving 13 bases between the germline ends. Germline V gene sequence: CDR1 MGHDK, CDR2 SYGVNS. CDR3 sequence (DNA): TGTGCCAGCAGTGAATGGGCAGGGGTACGCACTGAAGCTTTCTTT. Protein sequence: CASSEWAGVRTEAFF.

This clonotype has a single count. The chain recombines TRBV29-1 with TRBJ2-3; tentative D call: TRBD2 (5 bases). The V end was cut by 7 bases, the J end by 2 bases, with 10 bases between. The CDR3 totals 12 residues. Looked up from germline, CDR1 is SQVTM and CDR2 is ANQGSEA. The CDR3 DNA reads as TGCAGCGCCAGCCGGGACACAGATACGCAGTATTTT. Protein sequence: CSASRDTDTQYF.

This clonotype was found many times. CDR3 sequence (DNA): TGTGCCAGCAGTTTATCGGGGGGTCCCAAAAACATTCAGTACTTC. Translating it yields CASSLSGGPKNIQYF. The chain employs TRBV6-6 and TRBJ2-4; TRBD2 aligns across 7 bases. The CDR3 is made up of 15 amino acids. CDR1 and CDR2 (germline): MNHNY, SVGAGI (reference sequence). The J segment lost 2 bases and the V segment lost 4 bases, leaving 5 bases of the junction unmatched.

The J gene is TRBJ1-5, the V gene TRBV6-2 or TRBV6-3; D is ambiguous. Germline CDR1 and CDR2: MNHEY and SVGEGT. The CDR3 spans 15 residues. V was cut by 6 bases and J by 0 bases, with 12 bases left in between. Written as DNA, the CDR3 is TGTGCCAGCAGAGCGCTAGGGATTAGCAATCAGCCCCAGCATTTT. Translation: CASRALGISNQPQHF.

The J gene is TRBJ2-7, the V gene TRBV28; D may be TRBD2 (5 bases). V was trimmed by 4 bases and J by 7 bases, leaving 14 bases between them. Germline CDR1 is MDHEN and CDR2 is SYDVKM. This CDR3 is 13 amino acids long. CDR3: CASSSDSRGEQYF. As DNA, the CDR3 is TGTGCCAGCAGTTCCGACTCTCGGGGAGAGCAGTACTTC.

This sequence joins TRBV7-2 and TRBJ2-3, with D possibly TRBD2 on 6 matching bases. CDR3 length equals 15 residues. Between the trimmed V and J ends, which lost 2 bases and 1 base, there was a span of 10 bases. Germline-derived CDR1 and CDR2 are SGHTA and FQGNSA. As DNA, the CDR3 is TGTGCCAGCAGCTTAAGGTCGGGGGGCACAGATACGCAGTATTTT. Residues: CASSLRSGGTDTQYF. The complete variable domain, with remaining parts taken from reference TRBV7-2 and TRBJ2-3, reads GAGVSQSPSNKVTEKGKDVELRCDPISGHTALYWYRQSLGQGLEFLIYFQGNSAPDKSGLPSDRFSAERTGGSVSTLTIQRTQQEDSAVYLCASSLRSGGTDTQYFGPGTRLTVL.